This T cell receptor (beta chain) is drawn from a study of T cell responses to AZD1222 COVID-19 vaccine. Note on this clone: Its antigen is currently unknown.

Notes on the study in general: Mapped onto spike, vaccine-associated CD4 TCRs spanned it and were dominant at 160-218 and 743-854. The number of AZD1222 recipients seropositive at baseline was only six. There were mostly white British donors and more females than males, and clonal diversity was possibly underestimated. Spike-specific TCR breadth and depth both grew after two AZD1222 doses.

The data were produced by immunoSEQ multiplex PCR, yet TCRdb's version contains in-frame clones alone and is incomplete. The sample has 80,000 to 100,000 clones, about 83% seen once. The sample in question was peripheral blood, obtained 28 days after the second AZD1222 dose. This clonotype was sampled from an adult who received the AZD1222 COVID-19 vaccine.

DNA for the CDR3: TGTGCCAGCAGCCGGACAGAGAGCACCGGGGAGCTGTTTTTT. This sequence encodes CASSRTESTGELFF. The chain recombines TRBV3-1 (or the pseudogene TRBV3-2) with TRBJ2-2; a possible D gene is TRBD1 (6 bases). CDR1 and CDR2 from the germline V gene are LGHDT and YNNKEL (reference sequence). This CDR3 region has 14 residues. V dropped 4 bases and J dropped 4 bases, with 10 bases sitting between them.